The 27 T cell receptor beta chains given below trace back to one sample, sequenced in a study of blood T cell repertoires in COVID-19. Assay: immunoSEQ multiplex PCR; the TCRdb copy retains only in-frame clones and omits some. Of 450,000 to 600,000 clones listed, approximately 86% are singletons. Sequencing input: PBMCs or T cells enriched from blood (not recorded which). The receptors here all came from a woman between 18 and 29 years old who had recovered from COVID-19.

The rearrangement uses TRBV28 and TRBJ1-4, with a tentative D call TRBD1 (6 bases). The CDR3 loop spans 15 amino acids. V lost 3 bases to trimming and J lost 5 bases, with 13 bases between them. Germline loops: CDR1 MDHEN, CDR2 SYDVKM. Here the CDR3 DNA reads TGTGCCAGCAGTTTTGTGTCGGACAGCAATGAAAAACTGTTTTTT. Encoded protein: CASSFVSDSNEKLFF.

The chain is built from TRBV29-1 and TRBJ1-5, with TRBD1 as a possible D gene (6 bases). This CDR3 has 14 amino acids. V was pared by 6 bases and J by 2 bases, with 14 bases between. Per the germline V gene, CDR1 is SQVTM and CDR2 is ANQGSEA. As DNA, the CDR3 is TGCAGCGTCGCGCAGGGGTCAGGCAATCAGCCCCAGCATTTT. This gives the protein CSVAQGSGNQPQHF.

V is TRBV2 and J is TRBJ1-2; maybe TRBD1 (5 bases). The length of the CDR3 is 13 residues. The V end was cut by 3 bases, the J end by 4 bases, with 9 bases between. Germline V gene lookup returns CDR1 SNHLY and CDR2 FYNNEI. CDR3 amino acids: CASSDGQGYGYTF. The CDR3 nucleotides are TGTGCCAGCAGTGATGGGCAGGGCTATGGCTACACCTTC. Full variable domain (rest looked up from reference TRBV2 and TRBJ1-2): EPEVTQTPSHQVTQMGQEVILRCVPISNHLYFYWYRQILGQKVEFLVSFYNNEISEKSEIFDDQFSVERPDGSNFTLKIRSTKLEDSAMYFCASSDGQGYGYTFGSGTRLTVV.

The chain's CDR3 is CASSAAGGNNEQFF. Written as DNA, the CDR3 is TGTGCCAGCAGCGCAGCGGGGGGGAATAATGAGCAGTTCTTC. J is TRBJ2-1 and V is TRBV3-1 (or the pseudogene TRBV3-2); 10 bases map to TRBD2. CDR1 is LGHDT, CDR2 YNNKEL, per germline (reference sequence). The CDR3 is 14 residues long. V lost 5 bases, J lost 7 bases, and 5 bases stayed unmatched.

The chain carries TRBV10-3 and TRBJ2-3; 9 bases are shared with TRBD1. There are 16 residues in the CDR3. Germline V gene data show CDR1 as ENHRY and CDR2 as SYGVKD. With V trimmed by 0 bases and J by 4 bases, 5 bases remained unmatched. The CDR3 is CAISESDRGGADTQYF. The CDR3 coding sequence is TGTGCCATCAGTGAGTCGGACAGGGGAGGAGCAGATACGCAGTATTTT.

This clone was seen only once. The rearrangement joins TRBV11-2 to TRBJ2-3; 9 bases are a match to TRBD1. Germline V CDR1 and CDR2: SGHAT, FQNNGV. The CDR3 is 14 amino acids. The V gene end was trimmed by 7 bases and the J gene end by 3 bases; junction bases not matched to a gene: 5. The CDR3 sequence: CASTFDRGTDTQYF. CDR3 in DNA: TGTGCCAGCACCTTTGACAGGGGGACAGATACGCAGTATTTT.

This clone was detected only once. The sample carries other DNA sequences with the same CDR3. V gene TRBV9 combines with J gene TRBJ2-3; D is uncertain. This CDR3 contains 12 residues. The germline V gene has CDR1 SGDLS and CDR2 YYNGEE. V lost 0 bases to trimming and J lost 5 bases, with 4 bases between them. CDR3 residues: CASSVGGDTQYF. The CDR3 nucleotides read TGTGCCAGCAGCGTAGGAGGAGATACGCAGTATTTT. Drawing the rest from reference TRBV9 and TRBJ2-3, the complete variable domain is DSGVTQTPKHLITATGQRVTLRCSPRSGDLSVYWYQQSLDQGLQFLIQYYNGEERAKGNILERFSAQQFPDLHSELNLSSLELGDSALYFCASSVGGDTQYFGPGTRLTVL.

This clone showed up just a few times. The CDR3 spells CASSPRQALAGELFF. CDR3 nucleotide sequence: TGTGCCAGCAGCCCAAGGCAGGCCCTCGCCGGGGAGCTGTTTTTT. The V call is TRBV7-9, the J call TRBJ2-2; D ambiguous. Trimming pared 5 bases from V and 6 bases from J, leaving 16 bases between. The CDR3 sequence is 15 residues long. In germline, CDR1 is SEHNR, CDR2 FQNEAQ (reference sequence).

The rearrangement uses TRBV20-1 and TRBJ1-5; TRBD1 agrees at 8 bases. Looked up from germline, CDR1 is DFQATT and CDR2 is SNEGSKA (reference sequence). V was pared by 3 bases and J by 7 bases, with 8 bases of the junction left unmatched. The CDR3 is made up of 14 amino acids. DNA for the CDR3: TGCAGTGCTAGTGTTGGACAGGGCGGGCAGCCCCAGCATTTT. Translating gives CSASVGQGGQPQHF.

J is TRBJ1-2 and V is TRBV25-1, with a tentative D call TRBD1 (6 bases). The CDR3 sequence is 14 residues long. V shed 3 bases and J shed 8 bases, with 16 bases lying between them. CDR1 and CDR2 from the germline V gene are MGHDK and SYGVNS. The CDR3 DNA follows: TGTGCCAGCAGTGACCCTACAGGGATATTGGGCTACACCTTC. It specifies CASSDPTGILGYTF.

This chain connects TRBV9 to TRBJ1-6; D gene ambiguous. Germline V gene data show CDR1 as SGDLS and CDR2 as YYNGEE. The V and J ends lost 1 base and 0 bases respectively, with 8 bases between them. The CDR3 has 16 residues. The CDR3 nucleotides read TGTGCCAGCAGCGTATCGTCGAGCTCCTATAATTCACCCCTCCACTTT. Encoded protein: CASSVSSSSYNSPLHF.

The V gene is TRBV7-2, the J gene TRBJ1-5, with a tentative D call TRBD1 (6 bases). CDR1 and CDR2 from the germline V gene are SGHTA and FQGNSA. The CDR3 length is 19 residues. V gave up 1 base and J gave up 0 bases, with 19 bases separating them. CDR3 in amino acids: CASSLGIGQTRYSNQPQHF. CDR3 in DNA: TGTGCCAGCAGCTTAGGAATCGGACAGACAAGATATAGCAATCAGCCCCAGCATTTT.

The chain combines TRBV19 with TRBJ2-5, with 9 bases matching TRBD1. Germline lookup yields CDR1 LNHDA and CDR2 SQIVND (reference sequence). This CDR3 contains 16 residues. The V segment lost 4 bases and the J segment 5 bases; nucleotides outside the gene matches: 11. The CDR3 DNA follows: TGTGCCAGTAGTAACGCCTACAGGGGGCTGGTGGAGACCCAGTACTTC. It is translated as CASSNAYRGLVETQYF.

The V and J genes are TRBV11-3 and TRBJ1-1; TRBD1 matches at 7 bases. From germline, CDR1 is SGHNT and CDR2 YENEEA. This CDR3 has 13 residues. After removal of 2 bases from V and 8 bases from J, the junction contained 5 bases not matched to a gene. CDR3 in amino acids: CASSLTGQEEAFF. The CDR3 DNA sequence: TGTGCCAGCAGCTTAACCGGACAGGAAGAAGCTTTCTTT.

V is TRBV18 and J is TRBJ1-4; D is ambiguous. The CDR3 runs to 15 residues. V lost 1 base to trimming and J lost 3 bases, with 9 bases between them. Per germline, CDR1 KGHSH and CDR2 LQKENI. The CDR3 DNA reads as TGTGCCAGCTCACCACTTAACGGTCCTAATGAAAAACTGTTTTTT. As protein: CASSPLNGPNEKLFF.

The V call is TRBV5-8, the J call TRBJ2-1; D remains ambiguous. V shed 2 bases and J shed 9 bases, with 6 bases lying between them. The length of the CDR3 is 11 residues. Germline assignment: CDR1 SGHTS and CDR2 YDEGEE. CDR3 DNA sequence: TGTGCCAGCAGCTTTTACGGTGAGCAGTTCTTC. Translated, it gives CASSFYGEQFF.

The V call is TRBV2, the J call TRBJ1-1, with 8 bases lining up with TRBD1. V lost 6 bases to trimming and J lost 2 bases; unmatched junction nucleotides: 5. Looked up from germline, CDR1 is SNHLY and CDR2 is FYNNEI. This CDR3 has 14 residues. The CDR3 nucleotides read TGTGCCAGCAGCTACAGGGGGGCAAACACTGAAGCTTTCTTT. Its protein is CASSYRGANTEAFF.

The chain employs TRBV5-1 and TRBJ2-6; TRBD1 agrees at 8 bases. Germline V CDR1 and CDR2: SGHRS, YFSETQ. With V trimmed by 4 bases and J by 3 bases, 9 bases remained unmatched. This CDR3 has 17 amino acids. CDR3 amino acids: CASSVPDRGSGANVLTF. The DNA of the CDR3 is TGCGCCAGCAGCGTGCCCGACAGGGGAAGTGGGGCCAACGTCCTGACTTTC. The whole variable domain, filled in from reference TRBV5-1 and TRBJ2-6, reads KAGVTQTPRYLIKTRGQQVTLSCSPISGHRSVSWYQQTPGQGLQFLFEYFSETQRNKGNFPGRFSGRQFSNSRSEMNVSTLELGDSALYLCASSVPDRGSGANVLTFGAGSRLTVL.

The V and J genes are TRBV9 and TRBJ2-2; 10 positions agree with TRBD2. The CDR3 extends over 16 amino acids. V shed 1 base, J shed 1 base, and the junction held 1 base outside the gene matches. Germline V gene data show CDR1 as SGDLS and CDR2 as YYNGEE. The CDR3 is CASSVRLAGNTGELFF. CDR3 DNA: TGTGCCAGCAGCGTACGACTAGCGGGGAACACCGGGGAGCTGTTTTTT.

The chain has TRBV14 and TRBJ1-1; possibly TRBD1 for D (5 bases). Germline loops: CDR1 SGHDN, CDR2 FVKESK. The length of the CDR3 is 19 residues. Trimming pared 3 bases from V and 1 base from J, leaving 24 bases between. The DNA for the CDR3 is TGTGCCAGCAGCCATCAAAGGGGCAGGTCCCTTGGTGAGAACACTGAAGCTTTCTTT. It is translated as CASSHQRGRSLGENTEAFF. Full variable domain (missing parts from reference TRBV14 and TRBJ1-1): EAGVTQFPSHSVIEKGQTVTLRCDPISGHDNLYWYRRVMGKEIKFLLHFVKESKQDESGMPNNRFLAERTGGTYSTLKVQPAELEDSGVYFCASSHQRGRSLGENTEAFFGQGTRLTVV.

The genes are TRBV5-4 and TRBJ2-5; D might be TRBD2 (5 bases). CDR1 is SGHNT, CDR2 YYREEE, per germline (reference sequence). The CDR3 loop spans 12 amino acids. V was clipped by 10 bases and J by 4 bases, with 14 bases between them. CDR3 sequence: CAGGPVGETQYF. The DNA of the CDR3 is TGTGCCGGAGGACCAGTCGGAGAGACCCAGTACTTC.

V and J are TRBV5-1 and TRBJ2-3; TRBD2 is a possible D gene (5 bases). Germline loops: CDR1 SGHRS, CDR2 YFSETQ. The CDR3 has 15 amino acids. The ends were cut back, 1 base at V and 2 bases at J, with 11 bases in the middle. The CDR3 sequence is CASSLNTGFTDTQYF. Written as DNA, the CDR3 is TGCGCCAGCAGCTTGAACACGGGGTTCACAGATACGCAGTATTTT.

This chain uses TRBV18 with TRBJ1-1; TRBD1 is a possible D gene (6 bases). CDR1 and CDR2 (germline): KGHSH, LQKENI. This CDR3 region has 15 residues. V was cut by 1 base and J by 5 bases, with 14 bases left in between. CDR3 in amino acids: CASSPQGGQQTEAFF. The DNA for the CDR3 is TGTGCCAGCTCACCACAGGGGGGGCAGCAAACTGAAGCTTTCTTT.

In nucleotides, the CDR3 is TGTGCCACCAGTGAAGCGGCCTATAGACAGCCCCAGCATTTT. It specifies CATSEAAYRQPQHF. The gene calls are TRBV24-1 and TRBJ1-5, with no clear D. From germline, CDR1 is KGHDR and CDR2 SFDVKD. The CDR3 sequence is 14 residues long. With 4 bases removed from V and 7 bases from J, the gap between germline ends came to 13 bases.

The V gene is TRBV15, the J gene TRBJ1-5; D may be TRBD1 (5 bases). This CDR3 comprises 14 residues. CDR1 and CDR2 from the germline V gene are LNHNV and YYDKDF (reference sequence). V was clipped by 0 bases and J by 7 bases, with 10 bases between them. The CDR3 spells CATSRDSGFQPQHF. DNA of the CDR3: TGTGCCACCAGCAGAGATTCAGGGTTCCAGCCCCAGCATTTT.

The chain employs TRBV29-1 and TRBJ1-1; the match to TRBD1 covers 8 bases. Looked up from germline, CDR1 is SQVTM and CDR2 is ANQGSEA. With V trimmed by 5 bases and J by 5 bases, 7 bases remained unmatched. The CDR3 extends over 13 amino acids. CDR3 in DNA: TGCAGCGTTCGCCGGGACAGGAGGACTGAAGCTTTCTTT. Its protein is CSVRRDRRTEAFF. The full variable domain, with the rest looked up from reference TRBV29-1 and TRBJ1-1, is SAVISQKPSRDICQRGTSLTIQCQVDSQVTMMFWYRQQPGQSLTLIATANQGSEATYESGFVIDKFPISRPNLTFSTLTVSNMSPEDSSIYLCSVRRDRRTEAFFGQGTRLTVV.

This chain links TRBV5-6 with TRBJ1-1, with TRBD1 as a possible D gene (5 bases). Trimming took 4 bases from V and 0 from J, leaving 10 bases between them. CDR3 length: 14 residues. CDR1 and CDR2 (germline): SGHDT, YYEEEE. The chain's CDR3 is CASSGGLVNTEAFF. In nucleotides, the CDR3 is TGTGCCAGCAGCGGGGGGTTAGTGAACACTGAAGCTTTCTTT.